The 5 T cell receptor beta chains below were found in one sample sequenced in a study of T-cell reconstitution after alpha-beta-depleted transplantation in children. Preparation of the TCRbeta library used unique molecular identifiers. TCRdb re-derived calls from the PCR reads in MiXCR, one entry per CDR3 protein. This sample carries roughly 340,000 distinct CDR3 sequences, about 16% of them seen once, and the ten largest clones take roughly two fifths. The sequencing used PBMCs, mostly from graft donor cells, collected 360 days after TCRalphabeta/CD19-depleted stem cell transplant. These receptors were collected from a male patient between 2 and 10 years old who had a stem cell transplant for acute lymphoblastic leukemia, so the T cells may come from the graft donor.

CDR3 DNA: TGCAGTGCTAGTCGGCAGGGGTCCCAAGAGACCCAGTACTTC. Protein product: CSASRQGSQETQYF. This chain uses TRBV20-1 with TRBJ2-5; the D gene is possibly TRBD1 (6 bases). This CDR3 comprises 14 residues. V was shortened by 3 bases and J by 1 base, with 12 bases between the two germline ends. Germline V CDR1 and CDR2: DFQATT, SNEGSKA (reference sequence).

The rearrangement joins TRBV4-1 to TRBJ1-2; 7 positions match TRBD1. V gave up 7 bases and J gave up 2 bases; unmatched junction bases: 4. Germline assignment: CDR1 MGHRA and CDR2 YSYEKL. The CDR3 has 13 amino acids. CDR3 loop: CASNPTGNYGYTF. In DNA, the CDR3 is TGCGCCAGCAACCCGACAGGGAACTATGGCTACACCTTC.

The chain links TRBV5-6 to TRBJ2-1; D not resolved. Trimming took 0 bases from V and 4 from J, leaving 14 bases between them. This CDR3 is 16 amino acids long. Germline V gene sequence: CDR1 SGHDT, CDR2 YYEEEE. The CDR3 is CASSLAGGALYNEQFF. CDR3 in DNA: TGTGCCAGCAGCTTGGCGGGCGGTGCGCTTTACAATGAGCAGTTCTTC. The whole variable domain, remainder taken from reference TRBV5-6 and TRBJ2-1, is DAGVTQSPTHLIKTRGQQVTLRCSPKSGHDTVSWYQQALGQGPQFIFQYYEEEERQRGNFPDRFSGHQFPNYSSELNVNALLLGDSALYLCASSLAGGALYNEQFFGPGTRLTVL.

This clonotype has more than one count but fewer than ten. This chain joins TRBV6-2 or TRBV6-3 and TRBJ2-1; D uncertain. The CDR3 totals 12 residues. V was pared by 7 bases and J by 9 bases, with 13 bases between. Germline V gene data show CDR1 as MNHEY and CDR2 as SVGEGT. Here the CDR3 reads CASIAPGREQFF. CDR3 DNA sequence: TGTGCCAGCATCGCGCCGGGTCGTGAGCAGTTCTTC.

This clonotype has only a few counts. The V and J genes are TRBV20-1 and TRBJ2-7; 8 bases are shared with TRBD2. The CDR3 has 13 amino acids. The germline V gene has CDR1 DFQATT and CDR2 SNEGSKA (reference sequence). V shed 6 bases, J shed 5 bases, and the junction held 9 bases outside the gene matches. CDR3 nucleotide sequence: TGCAGTGCGGACGGGGGGGGAGACCACGAGCAGTACTTC. Residues: CSADGGGDHEQYF.